This T cell receptor beta chain was sequenced during a study of cytomegalovirus exposure and HLA in healthy donors. About this clone itself: Its antigen remains unidentified.

Study-wide findings and caveats: It is likely that the observed cluster of highly shared sequence variants was a sequencing artifact. Later work found most CMV-associated TCR beta chains apparently HLA-restricted. As was reported, the HLA-A and HLA-B alleles of most subjects were accurately predicted from TCR beta sequences.

The PCR contained 60 Vbeta and 13 Jbeta primers. TCRdb keeps only in-frame clones here, not all; method: immunoSEQ multiplex PCR. The repertoire holds about 180,000 clones, with about four fifths as singletons. Sample: PBMCs. The clonotype originates from a boy between 2 and 10 years old in good health and CMV-seronegative.

The CDR3 loop reads CASSPQGWADYGYTF. CDR3 in DNA: TGTGCCAGCAGCCCCCAAGGATGGGCCGACTATGGCTACACCTTC. The genes are TRBV7-9 and TRBJ1-2; no reliable D call. Germline CDR1 SEHNR, CDR2 FQNEAQ (reference sequence). The V end was cut by 5 bases, the J end by 3 bases, with 16 bases between. The CDR3 is 15 residues long.